This T cell receptor beta chain was obtained from a study of blood T cell repertoires in COVID-19. Study background: Acute-phase and convalescent COVID-19 samples originated in the United States, Italy and Spain.

In the original processing: Reference gene primer amplification yielded estimated nucleated cell counts. Produced via immunoSEQ multiplex PCR; TCRdb's table is partial and in-frame only. The V and J calls and the clone size are those of that table, but D and trimming were determined from the DNA. The sample shows roughly 400,000 clones, over 75% of them seen only once. Cohort assignment relied on participant-reported clinical history. Germline CDR1 and CDR2: MNHEY and SVGEGT. CDR3 length: 15 residues. V lost 4 bases, J lost 5 bases, and 8 bases stayed unmatched. The chain joins TRBV6-2 or TRBV6-3 to TRBJ2-1, with TRBD2 matching over 7 bases. The sequenced material came from PBMCs or T cells enriched from blood (not recorded which). The TCR comes from a woman between 18 and 30 years old who had been exposed to COVID-19. The DNA for the CDR3 is TGTGCCAGCAGTTCAATCCGGGACTACGACAATGAGCAGTTCTTC. Protein: CASSSIRDYDNEQFF.